This TCR beta chain appears in the sequencing data of a study of siplizumab effects on memory and regulatory T cells (dated by TCRdb to between 2018 and 2021). Describing the broader study: The study examined how the anti-CD2 antibody siplizumab affects alloreactive T-cell subsets in allogeneic mixed lymphocyte reactions built from human PBMCs. Results the study describes overall, beyond this receptor: Because sequences below about 10^-5 frequency were poorly captured, only a minor fraction of alloreactive clones could be mapped to unstimulated subsets. Siplizumab significantly reduced the cumulative frequency of alloreactive sequences traceable to unstimulated CD4+ memory T cells. Whether proliferating Tregs from siplizumab cultures were suppressive was not functionally confirmed. Among mappable alloreactive CD4+ clones, the Treg-derived fraction averaged approximately 63% with siplizumab versus 25% to 30% in control reactions. A naive or memory phenotype could not be assigned to roughly 75-95% of proliferating CD4+ or CD8+ clones. Greater diversity appeared to be present in unstimulated naive T cells than in memory T cells, and a substantial contribution to the alloresponse seemed to be made by naive cells.

Library creation used the immunoSEQ multiplex PCR assay. Each sample had about 10^5 TCR templates assayed by the deep sequencing platform. Genomic DNA extracted from sorted T cells was used for TCRbeta CDR3 sequencing. Turning to the authors' computational methods: The R programming language was used for clonal analysis of the TCRbeta CDR3 data. Alloreactive CD4+ and CD8+ clones were identified by comparing unstimulated samples to CFSE-low samples taken after the reaction. Regulatory or non-regulatory origin was assigned to alloreactive CD4+ clones by matching of sequences to sorted unstimulated Treg and non-Treg repertoires. This immuneACCESS table, as held by TCRdb, lists in-frame sequences with V and J called but not all clones. Of the missing ones, under half trace to an unresolved V gene in checked studies; the others have no known cause. V and J calls and clone size come straight from that table; D and trimming were deduced from the DNA. The sample records tens of thousands of clones, 80% to 90% of which are singletons. 1.7% of the sample goes to the ten largest clones.

Sorted unstimulated T cells and proliferating T cells recovered from mixed lymphocyte reactions were subjected to TCRbeta CDR3 sequencing. Fresh whole blood from under 13 HLA-typed healthy donors was used as the source from which PBMCs were isolated. To map where alloreactive clones came from, unstimulated CD4+ regulatory T cells were FACS-sorted. Counted from cysteine to phenylalanine, this CDR3 has 13 amino acids. Just the 39-base CDR3 DNA is kept, in frame starting at base 1. Here V drops 4 bases and J drops 4 bases, and the junction holds 3 bases not matched to any gene. From the germline V gene (reference sequence), CDR1 is GTSNPN and CDR2 is SVGIG. The sample holds a few counts of this clone. What antigen it recognizes has not been identified. Base qualities are not provided; no much larger clone lies one nucleotide away.

The rearrangement joined TRBV30 to TRBJ1-4; 7 of the junction bases match TRBD1. The specimen was Tregs sorted from blood. This sequence originates from a human donor in good health. In nucleotide form, the sequence is TGTGCCTGGACGGGACAGCTTAATGAAAAACTGTTTTTT. Translated, it reads CAWTGQLNEKLFF.